These 22 T cell receptor beta chains were all obtained from the same sample, sequenced in a study of shared clonotypes between healthy human individuals. The protocol was immunoSEQ multiplex PCR, while the TCRdb copy is restricted to in-frame clones and leaves out a portion. The table has more than 150,000 clones, about 68% seen once. The sequenced material came from memory CD4+ T cells sorted from blood. Subset: CD45RA-negative fraction. The receptors originated from a man aged 30 to 39 in good health.

CDR3 protein: CASSRAGNTEAFF. The CDR3 bases are TGTGCCAGCAGTCGCGCGGGGAACACTGAAGCTTTCTTT. The V call is TRBV6-1, the J call TRBJ1-1; no clear D. V was cut by 5 bases and J by 1 base, with 8 bases left in between. CDR1 and CDR2 (germline): MNHNS, SASEGT. CDR3 length equals 13 residues.

This rearrangement joins TRBV18 to TRBJ1-1; tentative D call: TRBD1 (5 bases). Looked up from germline, CDR1 is KGHSH and CDR2 is LQKENI. V was shortened by 2 bases and J by 7 bases, with 11 bases between the two germline ends. The CDR3 totals 13 residues. The CDR3 DNA follows: TGTGCCAGCTCACCAGCGACAGACTTTGAAGCTTTCTTT. Protein: CASSPATDFEAFF. Based on the CDR3 plus reference TRBV18 and TRBJ1-1, the full variable domain is NAGVMQNPRHLVRRRGQEARLRCSPMKGHSHVYWYRQLPEEGLKFMVYLQKENIIDESGMPKERFSAEFPKEGPSILRIQQVVRGDSAAYFCASSPATDFEAFFGQGTRLTVV.

The genes are TRBV19 and TRBJ2-3; D is perhaps TRBD2 (6 bases). Trimming stripped 3 bases from V and 7 bases from J, with 14 bases between. There are 14 residues in the CDR3. Germline CDR1 LNHDA, CDR2 SQIVND (reference sequence). CDR3 protein: CASSMTDGRNTQYF. The CDR3 region has the DNA TGTGCCAGTAGTATGACTGATGGGAGGAATACGCAGTATTTT. The variable domain in full, with the rest retrieved from reference TRBV19 and TRBJ2-3, is DGGITQSPKYLFRKEGQNVTLSCEQNLNHDAMYWYRQDPGQGLRLIYYSQIVNDFQKGDIAEGYSVSREKKESFPLTVTSAQKNPTAFYLCASSMTDGRNTQYFGPGTRLTVL.

There are a few counts of this clone. V is TRBV27 and J is TRBJ2-1; 10 nucleotides match TRBD2. Germline V CDR1 and CDR2: MNHEY, SMNVEV (reference sequence). Unmatched junction bases numbered 7, after V lost 2 bases and J lost 6 bases. There are 16 residues in the CDR3. The CDR3: CASSLLSSGSGNEQFF. The CDR3 DNA is TGTGCCAGCAGTTTACTCTCTAGCGGGAGTGGCAATGAGCAGTTCTTC.

J is TRBJ2-3 and V is TRBV9; 7 bases fit TRBD2. V gave up 3 bases and J gave up 2 bases; unmatched junction bases: 3. The CDR3 loop spans 14 amino acids. CDR1 and CDR2 (germline): SGDLS, YYNGEE. The CDR3 protein is CASSARDYTDTQYF. The DNA of the CDR3 is TGTGCCAGCAGCGCAAGGGACTACACAGATACGCAGTATTTT.

The chain joins TRBV14 to TRBJ2-2; no clear D gene. V lost 6 bases and J lost 4, with 9 bases in between. This CDR3 is 13 amino acids long. The germline CDR1 and CDR2 sequences are SGHDN and FVKESK. CDR3 DNA sequence: TGTGCCAGCAGGCCAATCTCCACCGGGGAGCTGTTTTTT. This encodes CASRPISTGELFF.

This chain joins TRBV2 and TRBJ2-1, with TRBD1 matching 8 bases. This CDR3 is 16 amino acids long. With V trimmed by 6 bases and J by 0 bases, 7 bases remained unmatched. Per the germline V gene, CDR1 is SNHLY and CDR2 is FYNNEI. The CDR3 sequence: CASRGRDRSSYNEQFF. CDR3 coding DNA: TGTGCCAGCAGAGGCCGGGACAGGAGCTCCTACAATGAGCAGTTCTTC.

Turning to this clone: Other DNA variants within this sample encode the same CDR3. This rearrangement joins TRBV7-9 to TRBJ1-4, with D possibly being TRBD1 (6 bases). The CDR3 consists of 12 residues. Germline V gene lookup returns CDR1 SEHNR and CDR2 FQNEAQ (reference sequence). V was pared by 5 bases and J by 8 bases, with 9 bases between. The CDR3: CASSPQGEKLFF. CDR3 nucleotide sequence: TGTGCCAGCAGCCCCCAGGGGGAAAAACTGTTTTTT.

The J gene is TRBJ2-5, the V gene TRBV5-1; possible D gene TRBD1, 6 bases. The germline V and J ends were trimmed by 2 bases and 3 bases, with 8 bases remaining between them. Germline CDR1 and CDR2: SGHRS and YFSETQ. The CDR3 has 13 residues. The CDR3 sequence: CASSLQGEETQYF. As DNA, the CDR3 is TGCGCCAGCAGCTTACAGGGAGAAGAGACCCAGTACTTC.

This clone was observed a few times. This sequence joins TRBV5-1 and TRBJ1-2; TRBD1 is a possible D gene (6 bases). V lost 4 bases to trimming and J lost 0 bases, with 19 bases between them. CDR1 and CDR2 from the germline V gene are SGHRS and YFSETQ. The CDR3 has 17 amino acids. The CDR3 loop reads CASSKARTDTTNYGYTF. The DNA of the CDR3 is TGCGCCAGCAGCAAGGCAAGGACAGATACTACTAACTATGGCTACACCTTC.

The CDR3 loop is CASSQEGNSNQPQHF. The DNA of the CDR3 is TGCGCCAGCAGCCAAGAAGGAAATAGCAATCAGCCCCAGCATTTT. The gene calls are TRBV4-1 and TRBJ1-5; D is unclear. CDR3 length: 15 residues. V lost 0 bases, J lost 0 bases, and 6 bases lay in between. CDR1 is MGHRA, CDR2 YSYEKL, per germline.

The chain has TRBV4-1 and TRBJ1-1, with TRBD1 matching over 8 bases. The length of the CDR3 is 15 residues. V lost 4 bases to trimming and J lost 6 bases; unmatched junction nucleotides: 10. Germline V gene sequence: CDR1 MGHRA, CDR2 YSYEKL. This CDR3 is CASSPTGGGDAEAFF. CDR3 nucleotides: TGCGCCAGCAGCCCAACAGGGGGAGGAGACGCTGAAGCTTTCTTT.

This clone was found a few times. The chain couples TRBV7-9 to TRBJ1-4; TRBD1 matches 9 bases. V shed 6 bases, J shed 6 bases, and the junction held 5 bases outside the gene matches. The CDR3 spans 14 residues. CDR1 is SEHNR, CDR2 FQNEAQ, per germline (reference sequence). This chain's CDR3 is CASSNRGLDEKLFF. In DNA, the CDR3 is TGTGCCAGCAGTAACAGGGGGCTTGATGAAAAACTGTTTTTT. The whole variable domain, remainder taken from reference TRBV7-9 and TRBJ1-4, is DTGVSQNPRHKITKRGQNVTFRCDPISEHNRLYWYRQTLGQGPEFLTYFQNEAQLEKSRLLSDRFSAERPKGSFSTLEIQRTEQGDSAMYLCASSNRGLDEKLFFGSGTQLSVL.

CDR3 residues: CASSISGTGVYEQYF. For the CDR3, the DNA is TGTGCCAGCAGCATTTCCGGGACAGGGGTGTACGAGCAGTACTTC. The J gene is TRBJ2-7, the V gene TRBV7-2; 10 bases are a match to TRBD1. The CDR3 consists of 15 residues. J was trimmed by 4 bases and V by 5 bases; bases with no gene match: 8. Germline CDR1 is SGHTA and CDR2 is FQGNSA.

The gene calls are TRBV5-6 and TRBJ2-1, with D possibly being TRBD2 (7 bases). The CDR3 loop spans 18 amino acids. Trimming removed 5 bases from V and 9 bases from J, with 30 bases in between. Germline values: CDR1 SGHDT, CDR2 YYEEEE. The CDR3 region is CASRYGPGGGAGDSEQFF. The CDR3 DNA sequence: TGTGCCAGCAGATATGGGCCTGGCGGGGGCGCCGGTGATAGTGAGCAGTTCTTC.

The gene calls are TRBV2 and TRBJ1-5, with D possibly matching TRBD1 (6 bases). V lost 6 bases and J lost 5, with 11 bases in between. Germline V gene lookup returns CDR1 SNHLY and CDR2 FYNNEI. This CDR3 is 13 amino acids long. The CDR3: CASRDSGHQPQHF. In DNA form, the CDR3 reads TGTGCCAGCAGGGACAGCGGTCATCAGCCCCAGCATTTT. The variable domain in full, with the rest retrieved from reference TRBV2 and TRBJ1-5, is EPEVTQTPSHQVTQMGQEVILRCVPISNHLYFYWYRQILGQKVEFLVSFYNNEISEKSEIFDDQFSVERPDGSNFTLKIRSTKLEDSAMYFCASRDSGHQPQHFGDGTRLSIL.

V and J are TRBV9 and TRBJ2-1; 7 nucleotides align to TRBD2. CDR3 length: 14 amino acids. V lost 0 bases to trimming and J lost 5 bases; unmatched junction nucleotides: 2. From germline, CDR1 is SGDLS and CDR2 YYNGEE. CDR3 loop: CASSVGTSHNEQFF. For the CDR3, the DNA is TGTGCCAGCAGCGTAGGGACTAGTCACAATGAGCAGTTCTTC.

The chain uses TRBV7-9 and TRBJ2-7; 8 nucleotides line up with TRBD1. Trimming at V came to 1 base and at J to 2 bases, leaving 4 bases not matched to a gene. The CDR3 covers 15 residues. The V gene's germline CDR1 is SEHNR and CDR2 FQNEAQ (reference sequence). The DNA of the CDR3 is TGTGCCAGCAGCTTAGGACAGGGGATTCCCTACGAGCAGTACTTC. Translation gives CASSLGQGIPYEQYF.

V gene TRBV6-5 combines with J gene TRBJ1-4, with D hard to call. CDR1 is MNHEY, CDR2 SVGAGI, per germline. The CDR3 loop spans 14 amino acids. The V end lost 2 bases, the J end lost 9 bases, and 13 bases lay between the germline ends. The CDR3 loop is CASSYGEPMKKLFF. The CDR3 DNA reads as TGTGCCAGCAGTTACGGGGAGCCTATGAAAAAACTGTTTTTT.

This chain links TRBV6-5 with TRBJ2-7; perhaps TRBD1 as D (5 bases). This CDR3 spans 14 amino acids. Germline values: CDR1 MNHEY, CDR2 SVGAGI. The germline V and J ends were trimmed by 11 bases and 1 base, with 18 bases remaining between them. The DNA for the CDR3 is TGTGCCGTCACGGCAGGGCTAGAGTCCTACGAGCAGTACTTC. It encodes CAVTAGLESYEQYF.

This clone was detected only a few times. V usage is TRBV29-1 and J usage is TRBJ2-5; tentatively, D is TRBD1 (5 bases). Between the trimmed V and J ends, which lost 1 base and 0 bases, there was a span of 18 bases. Germline lookup yields CDR1 SQVTM and CDR2 ANQGSEA. The CDR3 totals 17 residues. The CDR3 loop reads CSVEGGHRAQYQETQYF. In DNA form, the CDR3 reads TGCAGCGTTGAAGGGGGCCACCGGGCCCAATACCAAGAGACCCAGTACTTC.

The table lists this clone with a few counts. V and J are TRBV18 and TRBJ2-5, with a tentative D call TRBD1 (5 bases). The CDR3 spans 13 residues. CDR1 is KGHSH and CDR2 is LQKENI in the germline V gene. Trimming took off 3 bases at V and 3 bases at J, with 8 bases between the two ends. This chain's CDR3 is CASSPWGEETQYF. CDR3 bases: TGTGCCAGCTCACCGTGGGGCGAAGAGACCCAGTACTTC.